These 12 T cell receptor beta chains were sequenced from one sample in a study of CD8 T cells in ankylosing spondylitis. TCRdb passed the 5' RACE reads through MiXCR, listing each CDR3 protein once. The sample yields 250,000 to 300,000 distinct CDR3 sequences, 20% seen once. The sequenced sample was blood, either unsorted or a sorted T cell fraction (not recorded which). These receptors all stem from a male donor with ankylosing spondylitis or in good health (not recorded which).

The table lists this clonotype with many counts. V is TRBV20-1 and J is TRBJ2-4; D ambiguous. Trimming took 3 bases from V and 1 from J, leaving 7 bases between them. This CDR3 comprises 13 residues. Germline V gene sequence: CDR1 DFQATT, CDR2 SNEGSKA (reference sequence). CDR3 sequence: CSASLTAKNIQYF. The CDR3 nucleotides are TGCAGTGCTAGTCTGACGGCCAAAAACATTCAGTACTTC.

This clonotype came up many times. The V and J genes are TRBV5-1 and TRBJ2-1; possibly TRBD2 for D (6 bases). Germline assignment: CDR1 SGHRS and CDR2 YFSETQ. With 4 bases removed from V and 4 bases from J, the gap between germline ends came to 15 bases. This CDR3 has 15 amino acids. DNA for the CDR3: TGCGCCAGCAGCCCCGGAGCGGGCCTTTACAATGAGCAGTTCTTC. It is translated as CASSPGAGLYNEQFF.

This clonotype came up a few times. The rearrangement links TRBV20-1 to TRBJ2-3; no reliable D call. Trimming removed 3 bases from V and 4 bases from J, with 14 bases in between. The CDR3 length is 14 residues. Germline V gene lookup returns CDR1 DFQATT and CDR2 SNEGSKA (reference sequence). DNA of the CDR3: TGCAGTGCTAGTGAGCTCTATAAACCAGATACGCAGTATTTT. Translated: CSASELYKPDTQYF.

This clonotype was seen a handful of times. The chain uses TRBV27 and TRBJ1-4; D gene ambiguous. Per the germline V gene, CDR1 is MNHEY and CDR2 is SMNVEV (reference sequence). The germline V and J ends were trimmed by 2 bases and 0 bases, with 19 bases remaining between them. CDR3 length: 19 amino acids. The CDR3 sequence is CASSLKWVRMIATNEKLFF. The CDR3 nucleotides read TGTGCCAGCAGTTTAAAGTGGGTTAGGATGATCGCAACTAATGAAAAACTGTTTTTT. The entire variable domain, with the rest obtained from reference TRBV27 and TRBJ1-4, is as follows: EAQVTQNPRYLITVTGKKLTVTCSQNMNHEYMSWYRQDPGLGLRQIYYSMNVEVTDKGDVPEGYKVSRKEKRNFPLILESPSPNQTSLYFCASSLKWVRMIATNEKLFFGSGTQLSVL.

The chain recombines TRBV11-2 with TRBJ2-1; D ambiguous. Germline CDR1 SGHAT, CDR2 FQNNGV. V lost 1 base to trimming and J lost 8 bases, with 15 bases between them. The CDR3 is 15 residues long. This CDR3 reads CASSLVAAEQHEQFF. CDR3 bases: TGTGCCAGCAGCTTAGTGGCGGCGGAGCAGCATGAGCAGTTCTTC.

This clonotype was picked up a small number of times. This sequence joins TRBV20-1 and TRBJ2-7, with a possible D match to TRBD1 (6 bases). In germline, CDR1 is DFQATT, CDR2 SNEGSKA (reference sequence). The CDR3 spans 13 residues. The V end lost 6 bases, the J end lost 2 bases, and 14 bases lay between the germline ends. CDR3 coding DNA: TGCAGTGCCAGCGACAGGTCAACCTACGAGCAGTACGTC. Translating gives CSASDRSTYEQYV.

The rearrangement joins TRBV29-1 to TRBJ2-3, with D tentatively TRBD2 (7 bases). The CDR3 spans 13 residues. Trimming took 4 bases from V and 4 from J, leaving 12 bases between them. Germline CDR1 reads SQVTM; CDR2 reads ANQGSEA. The CDR3 coding sequence is TGCAGCGTTGCGGGGGGCGCGTCAGATACGCAGTATTTT. Translation: CSVAGGASDTQYF.

This clonotype showed up just a few times. CDR3 amino acids: CSARIGQGASQPQHF. The CDR3 nucleotides are TGCAGTGCTAGAATCGGACAGGGGGCAAGTCAGCCCCAGCATTTT. The genes are TRBV20-1 and TRBJ1-5; 11 bases map to TRBD1. From germline, CDR1 is DFQATT and CDR2 SNEGSKA (reference sequence). The CDR3 is 15 amino acids. Trimming cost V 2 bases and J 6 bases; bases outside gene matches: 6.

This sequence joins TRBV4-2 and TRBJ1-2, with D unresolved. Germline V gene sequence: CDR1 LGHNA, CDR2 YNFKEQ. CDR3 size: 16 residues. The V end lost 0 bases, the J end lost 0 bases, and 11 bases lay between the germline ends. The CDR3: CASSQDNGLANYGYTF. The DNA for the CDR3 is TGTGCCAGCAGCCAAGATAACGGCTTAGCTAACTATGGCTACACCTTC.

The V gene is TRBV20-1, the J gene TRBJ2-1; the match to TRBD2 covers 15 bases. Germline CDR1 and CDR2: DFQATT and SNEGSKA (reference sequence). The V segment lost 0 bases and the J segment 1 base; nucleotides outside the gene matches: 10. The CDR3 extends over 20 amino acids. CDR3 amino acids: CSARDAGTSGRFGSYNEQFF. CDR3 DNA: TGCAGTGCTAGAGATGCCGGGACTAGCGGGAGGTTCGGGTCCTACAATGAGCAGTTCTTC.

V gene TRBV12-3 or TRBV12-4 combines with J gene TRBJ2-6; maybe TRBD1 (6 bases). V dropped 6 bases and J dropped 0 bases, with 9 bases sitting between them. The CDR3 consists of 15 residues. This CDR3 is CASRTGTSGANVLTF. The CDR3 region has the DNA TGTGCCAGCAGGACAGGCACCTCTGGGGCCAACGTCCTGACTTTC.

This clonotype has just a few counts. The chain combines TRBV29-1 with TRBJ2-4; TRBD1 or TRBD2 may be the D gene (7 bases each). Germline loops: CDR1 SQVTM, CDR2 ANQGSEA. This CDR3 has 18 residues. The V end was cut by 2 bases, the J end by 0 bases, with 20 bases between. The CDR3 nucleotides read TGCAGCGTTGAATTTATTTCGGGGAGGGGGCTAGCCAAAAACATTCAGTACTTC. It yields the protein CSVEFISGRGLAKNIQYF.